The rows below give T cell receptor beta chains drawn from one sample of a study of T cell responses to AZD1222 COVID-19 vaccine. Data came from immunoSEQ multiplex PCR; TCRdb stores just in-frame clones and leaves some out. Of just under 95,000 clones in the sample, approximately 91% are singletons; the top ten hold about a fifth. Sample: peripheral blood, taken on day 0 of AZD1222 vaccination. Receptors were obtained from an adult in good health. Both conserved end residues are part of each CDR3. The order of the fields is D gene, J gene, clone size, V gene, CDR3 DNA, CDR3 protein. D genes are given only for firm matches. Only some rows state a clone size, as once, few, many or a class for expanded clones.

D: .
J: TRBJ1-3
size: .
V: TRBV30
DNA: TGTGCCTGGAGGCCTGGAAACACCATATATTTT
CDR3: CAWRPGNTIYF

D: .
J: TRBJ1-1
size: once
V: TRBV7-9
DNA: TGTGCCAGCAGCCCTAGCACTGAAGCTTTCTTT
CDR3: CASSPSTEAFF

D: .
J: TRBJ1-5
size: .
V: TRBV4-1
DNA: TGCGCCAGCAGCCAAGGTCCGGGGTACAATCAGCCCCAGCATTTT
CDR3: CASSQGPGYNQPQHF

D: .
J: TRBJ2-3
size: once
V: TRBV2
DNA: TGTGCCAGCAGAACAGGGTCGAGCACAGATACGCAGTATTTT
CDR3: CASRTGSSTDTQYF

D: .
J: TRBJ2-7
size: .
V: TRBV14
DNA: TGTGCCAGCAGCCATTCCCACCACTCATACGAGCAGTACTTC
CDR3: CASSHSHHSYEQYF

D: .
J: TRBJ2-2
size: few
V: TRBV25-1
DNA: TGTGCCAGCAGCGATGGGACACGCACCGGGGAGCTGTTTTTT
CDR3: CASSDGTRTGELFF

D: TRBD1
J: TRBJ1-2
size: .
V: TRBV5-5
DNA: TGTGCCAGCAGCCCAAGTTGGGCAGGGGGCCTGGCGCGATATGGCTACACCTTC
CDR3: CASSPSWAGGLARYGYTF

D: .
J: TRBJ1-2
size: .
V: TRBV18
DNA: TGTGCCAGCTCACCGGAGCCAAACTATGGCTACACCTTC
CDR3: CASSPEPNYGYTF

D: .
J: TRBJ1-3
size: .
V: TRBV7-2
DNA: TGTGCCAGCAGCCACGGACAGACTGGAAACACCATATATTTT
CDR3: CASSHGQTGNTIYF

D: TRBD2
J: TRBJ2-2
size: .
V: TRBV6-5
DNA: TGTGCCAGCAGGAAAGGTTCGGGGGGGACCGGGGAGCTGTTTTTT
CDR3: CASRKGSGGTGELFF

D: .
J: TRBJ2-2
size: few
V: TRBV3-1/TRBV3-2
DNA: TGTGCCAGCAGCCTGGCTGCAGCGGGTGACACCGGGGAGCTGTTTTTT
CDR3: CASSLAAAGDTGELFF

D: .
J: TRBJ1-2
size: .
V: TRBV7-9
DNA: TGTGCCAGCAGCCTCAATCGGGAGGGCTACACCTTC
CDR3: CASSLNREGYTF

D: .
J: TRBJ1-3
size: .
V: TRBV5-5
DNA: TGTGCCAGCAGCTTGGAAGGCACCAGGGCGTCTGGAAACACCATATATTTT
CDR3: CASSLEGTRASGNTIYF

D: .
J: TRBJ1-3
size: .
V: TRBV4-1
DNA: TGCGCCAGCAGTCGGACCAGGACGTATGGAAACACCATATATTTT
CDR3: CASSRTRTYGNTIYF

D: .
J: TRBJ1-6
size: .
V: TRBV28
DNA: TGTGCCAGCGGCGTGGGGGATTCACCCCTCCACTTT
CDR3: CASGVGDSPLHF

D: TRBD1
J: TRBJ2-5
size: .
V: TRBV6-7
DNA: TGTGTCAGCAGGGACAGGGGTCCGGGAGAGACCCAGTACTTC
CDR3: CVSRDRGPGETQYF

D: TRBD1
J: TRBJ1-2
size: .
V: TRBV14
DNA: TGTGCCAGCAGCCAAATCAGGGGGGACTATGGCTACACCTTC
CDR3: CASSQIRGDYGYTF

D: TRBD1
J: TRBJ2-2
size: once
V: TRBV12-5
DNA: TGTGCTAGTGGTTTGTCTCAGACAGGGAAGGGAACCGGGGAGCTGTTTTTT
CDR3: CASGLSQTGKGTGELFF

D: TRBD1
J: TRBJ1-6
size: .
V: TRBV13
DNA: TGTGCCAGCAGCTTTGGGACAGGGGCTTATAATTCACCCCTCCACTTT
CDR3: CASSFGTGAYNSPLHF

D: .
J: TRBJ1-2
size: once
V: TRBV19
DNA: TGTGCCACCAAACGGGACGGAGTCCAATACTATGGCTACACCTTC
CDR3: CATKRDGVQYYGYTF

D: TRBD2
J: TRBJ2-3
size: .
V: TRBV11-3
DNA: TGTGCCAGCAGCCTGGGGACTAGCGGACTCACAGATACGCAGTATTTT
CDR3: CASSLGTSGLTDTQYF

D: .
J: TRBJ1-6
size: .
V: TRBV7-9
DNA: TGTGCCAGCAGCTTAGGAGGGGGACAAAATTCACCCCTCCACTTT
CDR3: CASSLGGGQNSPLHF

D: .
J: TRBJ2-3
size: .
V: TRBV6-5
DNA: TGTGCCAGCAGTTTGCGGCATAGCACAGATACGCAGTATTTT
CDR3: CASSLRHSTDTQYF

D: .
J: TRBJ2-5
size: .
V: TRBV5-1
DNA: TGCGCCAGCAGCTTGGGTGCCCAAGGTGGGGCTACAGAGACCCAGTACTTC
CDR3: CASSLGAQGGATETQYF

D: .
J: TRBJ2-7
size: .
V: TRBV1
DNA: TGCACCAGCAGCCCCACTAGCATCACCGGGAGGGAGCAGTACTTC
CDR3: CTSSPTSITGREQYF

D: .
J: TRBJ2-1
size: .
V: TRBV9
DNA: TGTGCCAGCAGCGTGGCTAGCTCCTACAATGAGCAGTTCTTC
CDR3: CASSVASSYNEQFF

D: TRBD1
J: TRBJ1-1
size: .
V: TRBV7-9
DNA: TGTGCCAGCAGCTACCGACAGGGGGACACTGAAGCTTTCTTT
CDR3: CASSYRQGDTEAFF

D: TRBD1
J: TRBJ1-2
size: .
V: TRBV7-3
DNA: TGTGCCAGCAGCCGAGACAGGGCCCACCCCCTATCCTTC
CDR3: CASSRDRAHPLSF